These 14 T cell receptor beta chains originate from one sample sequenced in a study of T cell clonotyping in hematopoietic cell transplantation. Profiled with immunoSEQ multiplex PCR; TCRdb holds only in-frame clones, not every one. Counted here are around 16,000 clones, roughly 90% occurring once; the ten biggest clones make up under 3%. The sample comprised peripheral blood mononuclear cells. The receptors come from a middle-aged man in good health. Some clones in this sample may be carry-over from other donors' samples.

V usage is TRBV28 and J usage is TRBJ2-5, with a tentative D call TRBD2 (5 bases). This CDR3 spans 15 amino acids. Germline V gene lookup returns CDR1 MDHEN and CDR2 SYDVKM. The ends were cut back, 6 bases at V and 1 base at J, with 15 bases in the middle. The CDR3 DNA reads TGTGCCAGCAGCTTCTCCGGGGTGCGCCAAGAGACCCAGTACTTC. Protein product: CASSFSGVRQETQYF.

This chain links TRBV5-1 with TRBJ2-2; 8 nucleotides line up with TRBD1. The CDR3 is 14 amino acids. With 9 bases clipped from V and 0 bases from J, the junction kept 4 bases outside the gene matches. Germline loops: CDR1 SGHRS, CDR2 YFSETQ. The CDR3 reads CATRQGTNTGELFF. The DNA of the CDR3 is TGCGCCACCCGACAGGGGACGAACACCGGGGAGCTGTTTTTT.

The rearrangement links TRBV29-1 to TRBJ1-2, with no clear D. The CDR3 sequence is 13 residues long. In germline, CDR1 is SQVTM, CDR2 ANQGSEA. V lost 2 bases to trimming and J lost 0 bases, with 7 bases between them. CDR3 nucleotides: TGCAGCGTTGAACGGCGATCTAACTATGGCTACACCTTC. Translating it yields CSVERRSNYGYTF. Full variable domain (outside the CDR3, taken from reference TRBV29-1 and TRBJ1-2): SAVISQKPSRDICQRGTSLTIQCQVDSQVTMMFWYRQQPGQSLTLIATANQGSEATYESGFVIDKFPISRPNLTFSTLTVSNMSPEDSSIYLCSVERRSNYGYTFGSGTRLTVV.

The rearrangement uses TRBV6-5 and TRBJ2-5; D may be TRBD2 (6 bases). Trimming cost V 5 bases and J 7 bases, with 17 bases left between them. The CDR3 length is 14 residues. From germline, CDR1 is MNHEY and CDR2 SVGAGI. CDR3 bases: TGTGCCAGCAGTGGGCGGGACGGGATCCGGACCCAGTACTTC. Protein sequence: CASSGRDGIRTQYF.

The chain carries TRBV30 and TRBJ2-7, with 7 nucleotides matching TRBD1. J lost 3 bases, V lost 0 bases, and 2 bases had no gene match. CDR1 and CDR2 (germline): GTSNPN, SVGIG (reference sequence). This CDR3 has 13 amino acids. The CDR3 sequence: CAWSVGTDYEQYF. Here the CDR3 DNA reads TGTGCCTGGAGTGTTGGGACAGACTACGAGCAGTACTTC. Based on the CDR3 plus reference TRBV30 and TRBJ2-7, the full variable domain is SQTIHQWPATLVQPVGSPLSLECTVEGTSNPNLYWYRQAAGRGLQLLFYSVGIGQISSEVPQNLSASRPQDRQFILSSKKLLLSDSGFYLCAWSVGTDYEQYFGPGTRLTVT.

This clone was picked up one time. V usage is TRBV19 and J usage is TRBJ1-4; 9 nucleotides match TRBD1. J lost 7 bases, V lost 8 bases, and 8 bases had no gene match. The CDR3 covers 14 residues. The germline V gene encodes CDR1 LNHDA and CDR2 SQIVND (reference sequence). CDR3 sequence reads: CASSVQGASEKLFF. The CDR3 DNA is TGTGCCAGTTCCGTACAGGGGGCTAGTGAAAAACTGTTTTTT.

This chain connects TRBV5-4 to TRBJ1-6; the match to TRBD1 covers 10 bases. Germline assignment: CDR1 SGHNT and CDR2 YYREEE (reference sequence). Trimming removed 4 bases from V and 5 bases from J; junction bases left unmatched: 6. This CDR3 comprises 16 residues. The CDR3 region has the DNA TGTGCCAGCAGCCCCGGGACAGGGGCGAATAATTCACCCCTCCACTTT. Amino acid sequence: CASSPGTGANNSPLHF.

The chain employs TRBV30 and TRBJ1-1; 7 bases are shared with TRBD1. There are 14 residues in the CDR3. The germline V gene encodes CDR1 GTSNPN and CDR2 SVGIG (reference sequence). V was pared by 3 bases and J by 1 base, with 5 bases of the junction left unmatched. The CDR3 DNA follows: TGTGCCTGGAGAAGACAGGGTGAGAACACTGAAGCTTTCTTT. This sequence encodes CAWRRQGENTEAFF.

The gene calls are TRBV6-5 and TRBJ2-6; D is undetermined. Germline V gene data show CDR1 as MNHEY and CDR2 as SVGAGI. There are 14 residues in the CDR3. V was clipped by 8 bases and J by 0 bases, with 8 bases between them. As DNA, the CDR3 is TGTGCCAGCTGCGAAAGCTCTGGGGCCAACGTCCTGACTTTC. Translated, it gives CASCESSGANVLTF.

The chain is built from TRBV27 and TRBJ2-2; D gene uncertain. V shed 2 bases and J shed 4 bases, with 20 bases lying between them. The V gene's germline CDR1 is MNHEY and CDR2 SMNVEV (reference sequence). The CDR3 is made up of 18 amino acids. The CDR3 coding sequence is TGTGCCAGCAGTTTAACCCCCTCAAGGCCTGTGGCCACCGGGGAGCTGTTTTTT. It is translated as CASSLTPSRPVATGELFF.

The rearrangement uses TRBV6-5 and TRBJ1-6, with D possibly TRBD1 on 6 matching bases. CDR3 length: 13 amino acids. The V gene lost 6 bases and the J gene lost 10 bases, with 13 bases spanning the gap. Germline V gene sequence: CDR1 MNHEY, CDR2 SVGAGI. CDR3 DNA: TGTGCCAGCAGGTACAGGGACGGGTCACCCCTCCACTTT. Translating gives CASRYRDGSPLHF.

The chain carries TRBV10-3 and TRBJ2-1, with D maybe TRBD2 (6 bases). CDR3 length: 16 amino acids. V shed 3 bases and J shed 7 bases, with 19 bases lying between them. Germline assignment: CDR1 ENHRY and CDR2 SYGVKD. The CDR3 region has the DNA TGTGCCATCAGTGACGCCGGGAGAGCGCTCCTAAATGAGCAGTTCTTC. This codes for CAISDAGRALLNEQFF.

The rearrangement links TRBV7-6 to TRBJ2-7; D perhaps matches TRBD2 (5 bases). Trimming took off 6 bases at V and 0 bases at J, with 15 bases between the two ends. Germline V CDR1 and CDR2: SGHVS, FNYEAQ. CDR3 length: 15 amino acids. CDR3 sequence: CASSSPTGISYEQYF. Written as DNA, the CDR3 is TGTGCCAGCAGTTCCCCCACGGGGATCTCCTACGAGCAGTACTTC.

The V gene is TRBV5-1, the J gene TRBJ2-6; D is uncertain. The CDR3 has 14 residues. Germline lookup yields CDR1 SGHRS and CDR2 YFSETQ. The germline V and J ends were trimmed by 4 bases and 2 bases, with 7 bases remaining between them. The CDR3 spells CASSQATGANVLTF. The CDR3 nucleotides read TGCGCCAGCAGCCAAGCGACTGGGGCCAACGTCCTGACTTTC.